The 19 T cell receptor beta chains below come from one sample, sequenced in a study of regulatory T cells in long-lasting Graves disease. Time point noted: newly diagnosed GD, antithyroid drugs for less than 3 months. Isolated PBMC RNA provided the starting material for the TCR library. Relying on iRepertoire HTBI primers and Arm-PCR of CDR3 regions, the team built TCR beta libraries. TCRdb processed the multiplex PCR reads anew with MiXCR; each CDR3 protein has one entry. This table holds 400,000 to 650,000 distinct CDR3 sequences, 15% to 20% found once. The same data also went into a second study, on T cells in Graves' hyperthyroidism and ophthalmopathy.

This specimen was peripheral blood mononuclear cells (PBMCs), taken at new diagnosis, from a patient treated with antithyroid drugs. The receptors were sampled from a woman aged 35-65 years with Graves disease.

The chain uses TRBV10-1 and TRBJ2-1; D not resolved. Trimming stripped 1 base from V and 4 bases from J, with 11 bases between. The CDR3 contains 15 residues. CDR1 WNHNN and CDR2 SYGVQD come from the germline V gene (reference sequence). DNA of the CDR3: TGCGCCAGCAGTGAGTTTATTGGAGCTTACAATGAGCAGTTCTTC. It yields the protein CASSEFIGAYNEQFF.

In its sample, this clonotype was seen a few times. The rearrangement uses TRBV9 and TRBJ2-5, with D maybe TRBD2 (5 bases). CDR3 length: 15 amino acids. Trimming pared 2 bases from V and 4 bases from J, leaving 15 bases between. Germline CDR1 SGDLS, CDR2 YYNGEE. CDR3 protein: CASSVMGDVGETQYF. The DNA for the CDR3 is TGTGCCAGCAGCGTGATGGGAGACGTCGGAGAGACCCAGTACTTC.

V is TRBV5-1 and J is TRBJ2-3; D gene ambiguous. Trimming took 3 bases from V and 2 from J, leaving 10 bases between them. Germline V lookup: CDR1 SGHRS, CDR2 YFSETQ. The CDR3 length is 14 residues. The CDR3 sequence is CASSWKDPTDTQYF. CDR3 DNA sequence: TGCGCCAGCAGCTGGAAGGACCCCACAGATACGCAGTATTTT.

This clonotype was counted a few times. This chain joins TRBV6-1 and TRBJ2-3; 7 nucleotides match TRBD1. The junction had 6 bases not matched to a gene; V was cut back by 6 bases and J by 9 bases. Germline CDR1 and CDR2: MNHNS and SASEGT. The CDR3 spans 12 residues. DNA of the CDR3: TGTGCCAGCAGATCGGGACAGCTAACGCAGTATTTT. It codes for CASRSGQLTQYF.

Ten or more counts support this clonotype. The J gene is TRBJ1-2, the V gene TRBV2, with D possibly matching TRBD1 (5 bases). Trimming removed 2 bases at V and 2 bases at J, with 27 bases between. The CDR3 has 20 amino acids. Germline V gives CDR1 SNHLY, CDR2 FYNNEI. CDR3 amino acids: CASSESYPWGDSWENYGYTF. The CDR3 nucleotides read TGTGCCAGCAGTGAAAGTTATCCTTGGGGCGACAGCTGGGAGAACTATGGCTACACCTTC.

This chain connects TRBV5-4 to TRBJ1-4, with D possibly TRBD1 on 5 matching bases. This CDR3 contains 14 residues. CDR1 is SGHNT and CDR2 is YYREEE in the germline V gene (reference sequence). Deletions cut 0 bases from V and 6 bases from J, with 9 bases between. Written as DNA, the CDR3 is TGTGCCAGCAGCTTGGGAGGGGACCATGAAAAACTGTTTTTT. As protein: CASSLGGDHEKLFF.

The chain uses TRBV13 and TRBJ1-4; D remains ambiguous. CDR1 is PRHDT, CDR2 FYEKMQ, per germline (reference sequence). The length of the CDR3 is 14 residues. V lost 5 bases and J lost 5, with 12 bases in between. CDR3 in DNA: TGTGCCAGCAGCCCCCGGGGTAAAAATGAAAAACTGTTTTTT. The encoded protein is CASSPRGKNEKLFF. The complete variable domain, with remaining parts taken from reference TRBV13 and TRBJ1-4, reads AAGVIQSPRHLIKEKRETATLKCYPIPRHDTVYWYQQGPGQDPQFLISFYEKMQSDKGSIPDRFSAQQFSDYHSELNMSSLELGDSALYFCASSPRGKNEKLFFGSGTQLSVL.

The genes are TRBV6-1 and TRBJ2-6; possible D gene TRBD1, 6 bases. Per germline, CDR1 MNHNS and CDR2 SASEGT. CDR3 length: 16 residues. Between the trimmed V and J ends, which lost 6 bases and 0 bases, there was a span of 12 bases. DNA of the CDR3: TGTGCCAGCAGATCCGGGACAAACTCTGGGGCCAACGTCCTGACTTTC. It translates to CASRSGTNSGANVLTF.

The chain links TRBV30 to TRBJ2-2; TRBD1 or TRBD2 may be the D gene (7 bases each). Germline assignment: CDR1 GTSNPN and CDR2 SVGIG (reference sequence). The germline V and J ends were trimmed by 0 bases and 5 bases, with 13 bases remaining between them. The CDR3 has 15 amino acids. Written as DNA, the CDR3 is TGTGCCTGGAGTGTACTGCAGGGGGGGACCGGGGAGCTGTTTTTT. Its protein is CAWSVLQGGTGELFF.

The chain has TRBV13 and TRBJ2-7, with 11 nucleotides matching TRBD2. V lost 5 bases to trimming and J lost 0 bases; unmatched junction nucleotides: 6. This CDR3 has 16 amino acids. Per germline, CDR1 PRHDT and CDR2 FYEKMQ (reference sequence). Here the CDR3 reads CASSSRTSGFSYEQYF. CDR3 in DNA: TGTGCCAGCAGCAGCCGGACTAGCGGGTTCTCCTACGAGCAGTACTTC.

In its sample, this clonotype was seen a few times. The chain combines TRBV19 with TRBJ2-2; D uncertain. CDR3 length equals 16 residues. The V end was cut by 10 bases, the J end by 5 bases, with 23 bases between. The germline CDR1 and CDR2 sequences are LNHDA and SQIVND (reference sequence). DNA of the CDR3: TGTGCCACGCCTGCCACGCCGGCGGCCCTGACCGGGGAGCTGTTTTTT. Protein: CATPATPAALTGELFF.

J is TRBJ2-1 and V is TRBV20-1; TRBD2 agrees at 10 bases. The J segment lost 2 bases and the V segment lost 3 bases, leaving 7 bases of the junction unmatched. The CDR3 is 16 residues long. CDR1 and CDR2 from the germline V gene are DFQATT and SNEGSKA (reference sequence). The CDR3 sequence: CSASAPLAGAYNEQFF. CDR3 sequence (DNA): TGCAGTGCTAGTGCCCCCCTAGCGGGGGCCTACAATGAGCAGTTCTTC.

The sample holds a few counts of this clonotype. This chain connects TRBV7-2 to TRBJ2-7; D may correspond to TRBD1 or TRBD2 (6 bases each). The CDR3 loop spans 15 amino acids. V lost 1 base, J lost 7 bases, and 17 bases lay in between. The germline V gene encodes CDR1 SGHTA and CDR2 FQGNSA. Here the CDR3 DNA reads TGTGCCAGCAGCTTAGGTGCGGGACAACTCCGGGAGCAGTACTTC. It translates to CASSLGAGQLREQYF.

Remarks on this clonotype: This may come from a read error, since a much larger clone is one base off. The chain is built from TRBV12-3 or TRBV12-4 and TRBJ2-1; either TRBD1 or TRBD2 may fit D (5 bases each). There are 15 residues in the CDR3. The DNA of the CDR3 is TGTGCCAGCAGTTTATCCGGGGCAGAGTACAATGAGCAGCTCTTC. It translates to CASSLSGAEYNEQLF.

This clonotype showed up just once. The J gene is TRBJ2-2, the V gene TRBV7-9; D possibly uses TRBD1 or TRBD2 (5 bases each). V was clipped by 1 base and J by 6 bases, with 12 bases between them. CDR1 and CDR2 from the germline V gene are SEHNR and FQNEAQ (reference sequence). The CDR3 has 15 amino acids. The CDR3: CASSLVPGPAGELFF. The CDR3 DNA sequence: TGTGCCAGCAGCTTAGTCCCGGGGCCGGCCGGGGAGCTGTTTTTT. Complete variable domain (other parts from reference TRBV7-9 and TRBJ2-2): DTGVSQNPRHKITKRGQNVTFRCDPISEHNRLYWYRQTLGQGPEFLTYFQNEAQLEKSRLLSDRFSAERPKGSFSTLEIQRTEQGDSAMYLCASSLVPGPAGELFFGEGSRLTVL.

The chain recombines TRBV4-1 with TRBJ1-6; D gene uncertain. This CDR3 has 13 residues. Germline V gene data show CDR1 as MGHRA and CDR2 as YSYEKL. V was trimmed by 0 bases and J by 8 bases, leaving 5 bases between them. CDR3 region: CASSQDAYSPLHF. As DNA, the CDR3 is TGCGCCAGCAGCCAAGATGCGTATTCACCCCTCCACTTT.

This clonotype was seen only a few times. The V call is TRBV19, the J call TRBJ2-2; D remains ambiguous. The V end lost 4 bases, the J end lost 0 bases, and 6 bases lay between the germline ends. The V gene's germline CDR1 is LNHDA and CDR2 SQIVND (reference sequence). This CDR3 has 14 amino acids. CDR3 nucleotides: TGTGCCAGTAGTACGTTGCCGAACACCGGGGAGCTGTTTTTT. It codes for CASSTLPNTGELFF.

This clonotype appeared many times. The chain carries TRBV11-2 and TRBJ2-7; D is perhaps TRBD2 (7 bases). The CDR3 is 15 amino acids. V lost 1 base, J lost 3 bases, and 13 bases lay in between. The germline CDR1 and CDR2 sequences are SGHAT and FQNNGV. CDR3 DNA: TGTGCCAGCAGCTTAGTTGGCGGGGGCGGCTACGAGCAGTACTTC. Translating it yields CASSLVGGGGYEQYF.

This clonotype showed up many times. This rearrangement joins TRBV5-5 to TRBJ2-7, with 9 bases matching TRBD2. Germline V gene lookup returns CDR1 SGHKS and CDR2 YYEKEE (reference sequence). V gave up 4 bases and J gave up 2 bases; unmatched junction bases: 4. CDR3 length: 14 residues. CDR3 coding DNA: TGTGCCAGCAGCGGCGGGGGGGCCGCCTACGAGCAGTACTTC. This gives the protein CASSGGGAAYEQYF.